What follows are 26 T cell receptor beta chains derived from one specimen sequenced in a study of T-cell reconstitution after alpha-beta-depleted transplantation in children (dated by TCRdb to the mid-2010s). The treatment or condition label of this sample denotes: allogeneic hematopoietic cell transplantation with graft depleted of TCRalphabeta T cells and CD19 B cells. Library preparation was by PCR. The listed sequencing device is Illumina HiSeq 2500. TCR libraries were prepared with molecular barcoding, using unique molecular identifiers to normalize TCRbeta repertoire quantification. Clones were called with MiXCR by TCRdb after fastp trimmed the public reads at Q25, and only in-frame beta chains were retained. One record per CDR3 amino acid sequence lists the most common genes and DNA. The sample has roughly 500,000 distinct CDR3 sequences on record, more than 9% of them singletons. Roughly 2.1% of the sample is held by the ten biggest clonotypes.

The sample here was PBMCs, taken before TCRalphabeta/CD19-depleted stem cell transplant. Every receptor here comes from a child aged 2 to 10 with inherited bone marrow failure, due to receive a stem cell transplant.

The CDR3 nucleotides read TGTGCCAGCAGCCTCACTAGTTCCCTTCTATACTTTACCTCCTCCTACGAGCAGTACTTC. Its translation is CASSLTSSLLYFTSSYEQYF. The rearrangement links TRBV11-2 to TRBJ2-7, with D perhaps matching TRBD2 (5 bases). This CDR3 region has 20 residues. CDR1 SGHAT and CDR2 FQNNGV come from the germline V gene. V shed 5 bases and J shed 0 bases, with 29 bases lying between them.

This clonotype was found many times. The chain joins TRBV5-1 to TRBJ1-6, with D hard to call. The CDR3 has 14 residues. Trimming pared 7 bases from V and 9 bases from J, leaving 17 bases between. Germline assignment: CDR1 SGHRS and CDR2 YFSETQ. The CDR3: CASAPDDGSSPLHF. CDR3 DNA sequence: TGCGCCAGCGCCCCCGACGACGGTTCTTCACCCCTCCACTTT. Full variable domain (rest looked up from reference TRBV5-1 and TRBJ1-6): KAGVTQTPRYLIKTRGQQVTLSCSPISGHRSVSWYQQTPGQGLQFLFEYFSETQRNKGNFPGRFSGRQFSNSRSEMNVSTLELGDSALYLCASAPDDGSSPLHFGNGTRLTVT.

Ten or more counts support this clonotype. The chain couples TRBV5-1 to TRBJ2-7; 7 nucleotides agree with TRBD2. Germline CDR1 SGHRS, CDR2 YFSETQ. Trimming took 3 bases from V and 3 from J; bases not matched to a gene: 12. CDR3 length equals 16 residues. The CDR3 here is CASSSSSGKEGYEQYF. Written as DNA, the CDR3 is TGCGCCAGCAGCTCCTCGAGCGGGAAGGAGGGCTACGAGCAGTACTTC.

This clonotype was picked up one time. This chain connects TRBV28 to TRBJ1-2; D might be TRBD1 (5 bases). The CDR3 has 14 residues. The V gene's germline CDR1 is MDHEN and CDR2 SYDVKM. The germline V and J ends were trimmed by 8 bases and 5 bases, with 18 bases remaining between them. CDR3 sequence reads: CASGTIGGGYGYTF. In DNA form, the CDR3 reads TGTGCCAGCGGTACCATTGGGGGTGGTTATGGCTACACCTTC.

This clonotype was recorded at least ten times. CDR3: CSARPPLADEQNEQFF. CDR3 sequence (DNA): TGCAGTGCTAGACCGCCTCTAGCGGACGAGCAGAATGAGCAGTTCTTC. The V gene is TRBV20-1, the J gene TRBJ2-1; 7 bases agree with TRBD2. This CDR3 has 16 residues. After removal of 2 bases from V and 7 bases from J, the junction contained 14 bases not matched to a gene. The V gene's germline CDR1 is DFQATT and CDR2 SNEGSKA (reference sequence).

This clonotype appeared many times. The chain carries TRBV12-3 or TRBV12-4 and TRBJ2-2; tentatively, D is TRBD1 (6 bases). The CDR3 spans 14 residues. V lost 2 bases to trimming and J lost 6 bases, with 10 bases between them. This CDR3 is CASSLIRGPGELFF. The CDR3 DNA follows: TGTGCCAGCAGTTTAATCAGGGGCCCCGGGGAGCTGTTTTTT.

There are many counts of this clonotype. The chain employs TRBV24-1 and TRBJ2-7; the match to TRBD1 covers 7 bases. From germline, CDR1 is KGHDR and CDR2 SFDVKD. V shed 4 bases and J 4 bases; nucleotides not matched to a gene: 3. The CDR3 consists of 13 residues. Written as DNA, the CDR3 is TGTGCCACCAGTGACCCGGACAGGTACGAGCAGTACTTC. It translates to CATSDPDRYEQYF.

This clonotype was counted at least ten times. V is TRBV7-2 and J is TRBJ2-7, with D maybe TRBD2 (6 bases). CDR1 SGHTA and CDR2 FQGNSA come from the germline V gene. The germline V and J ends were trimmed by 6 bases and 1 base, with 13 bases remaining between them. This CDR3 has 14 residues. The CDR3 DNA is TGTGCCAGCAGTCGCCGGGACTTTTCCTACGAGCAGTACTTC. As protein: CASSRRDFSYEQYF.

This clonotype was observed a few times. V usage is TRBV4-1 and J usage is TRBJ1-6; D is ambiguous. Trimming shortened V by 1 base and J by 2 bases, and 15 bases separated the two germline ends. The CDR3 is 18 amino acids. Germline V lookup: CDR1 MGHRA, CDR2 YSYEKL. CDR3 bases: TGCGCCAGCAGCCAAGTGGTCGGAGGGTCCGCCTATAATTCACCCCTCCACTTT. The encoded protein is CASSQVVGGSAYNSPLHF.

This clonotype came up many times. V gene TRBV20-1 combines with J gene TRBJ2-7, with D perhaps assigned TRBD1 or TRBD2 (6 bases each). The ends were cut back, 0 bases at V and 7 bases at J, with 16 bases in the middle. The CDR3 is made up of 14 amino acids. Germline CDR1 is DFQATT and CDR2 is SNEGSKA (reference sequence). The DNA for the CDR3 is TGCAGTGCTAGAGATCAGGAGGGGGGCCGGGAGCAGTACTTC. Protein product: CSARDQEGGREQYF.

In this sample, this clonotype turned up a few times. The rearrangement links TRBV20-1 to TRBJ1-2, with a weak D call TRBD1 (5 bases). V lost 6 bases and J 6 bases, leaving 17 bases between the germline ends. The CDR3 length is 13 residues. CDR1 and CDR2 from the germline V gene are DFQATT and SNEGSKA (reference sequence). The CDR3 protein is CSAGTGTVDGYTF. The CDR3 DNA is TGCAGTGCCGGCACCGGGACGGTTGATGGCTACACCTTC.

In this sample, this clonotype turned up many times. V gene TRBV20-1 combines with J gene TRBJ2-2; D remains unclear. This CDR3 contains 15 residues. The V end was cut by 5 bases, the J end by 6 bases, with 19 bases between. Germline V gene data show CDR1 as DFQATT and CDR2 as SNEGSKA (reference sequence). Here the CDR3 DNA reads TGCAGTGCTCGGGCCTTAAGGCCAATCTCCGGGGAGCTGTTTTTT. It yields the protein CSARALRPISGELFF.

This clonotype was recorded many times. This sequence joins TRBV25-1 and TRBJ1-2, with a weak D call TRBD1 (5 bases). The CDR3 sequence is 13 residues long. In germline, CDR1 is MGHDK, CDR2 SYGVNS. Trimming shortened V by 6 bases and J by 6 bases, and 14 bases separated the two germline ends. CDR3: CASSPPTGDGYTF. In nucleotides, the CDR3 is TGTGCCAGCAGCCCCCCCACAGGAGATGGCTACACCTTC.

This clonotype was recorded a few times. The chain couples TRBV7-2 to TRBJ2-7; 8 bases agree with TRBD2. The CDR3 runs to 14 residues. Germline values: CDR1 SGHTA, CDR2 FQGNSA. V was pared by 6 bases and J by 2 bases, with 6 bases of the junction left unmatched. CDR3 DNA: TGTGCCAGCAGACCCGGGACTAGTCCCTACGAGCAGTACTTC. It encodes CASRPGTSPYEQYF.

The chain joins TRBV15 to TRBJ2-5; no definite D call. V was cut by 0 bases and J by 3 bases, with 2 bases left in between. The CDR3 extends over 12 amino acids. In germline, CDR1 is LNHNV, CDR2 YYDKDF (reference sequence). DNA for the CDR3: TGTGCCACCAGCAGAGACGAAGAGACCCAGTACTTC. Its translation: CATSRDEETQYF.

The table lists this clonotype with many counts. The chain employs TRBV4-3 and TRBJ2-3; 8 bases map to TRBD2. V was clipped by 3 bases and J by 6 bases; unmatched bases: 5. Germline CDR1 and CDR2: LGHNA and YSLEER. The CDR3 is made up of 14 amino acids. The CDR3 reads CASSHYTGGDTQYF. The CDR3 DNA follows: TGCGCCAGCAGCCATTATACGGGGGGGGATACGCAGTATTTT.

The J gene is TRBJ1-3, the V gene TRBV30; D unresolved. The V gene's germline CDR1 is GTSNPN and CDR2 SVGIG (reference sequence). The CDR3 has 13 amino acids. V was clipped by 8 bases and J by 0 bases, with 11 bases between them. The CDR3 region is CAGNLHSGNTIYF. In DNA, the CDR3 is TGTGCCGGGAACCTACACTCTGGAAACACCATATATTTT.

The genes are TRBV7-9 and TRBJ2-5; TRBD2 aligns across 9 bases. The V gene end was trimmed by 1 base and the J gene end by 4 bases; junction bases not matched to a gene: 7. Germline V lookup: CDR1 SEHNR, CDR2 FQNEAQ (reference sequence). The CDR3 runs to 16 residues. As DNA, the CDR3 is TGTGCCAGCAGCTTAGAGGGAGTAGCGGGAGTAGAGACCCAGTACTTC. As protein: CASSLEGVAGVETQYF.

This clonotype occurred a few times. The chain combines TRBV18 with TRBJ2-5; no reliable D call. The V gene's germline CDR1 is KGHSH and CDR2 LQKENI. With 1 base removed from V and 2 bases from J, the gap between germline ends came to 2 bases. The CDR3 runs 12 residues. The CDR3 DNA sequence: TGTGCCAGCTCACCACAGCAAGAGACCCAGTACTTC. It translates to CASSPQQETQYF.

The sample holds many counts of this clonotype. This chain connects TRBV12-3 or TRBV12-4 to TRBJ1-1; D call uncertain. The V end was cut by 6 bases, the J end by 1 base, with 12 bases between. The CDR3 has 14 residues. CDR3 protein: CASRSPHPNTEAFF. CDR3 DNA: TGTGCCAGCAGATCCCCCCACCCGAACACTGAAGCTTTCTTT.

This clonotype occurred many times. The chain carries TRBV4-3 and TRBJ2-7; TRBD1 agrees at 7 bases. The germline gives CDR1 LGHNA, CDR2 YSLEER. The junction had 4 bases not matched to a gene; V was cut back by 0 bases and J by 2 bases. The CDR3 contains 15 residues. In DNA form, the CDR3 reads TGCGCCAGCAGCCAAGACCCCGACAGGGCCTACGAGCAGTACTTC. Amino acid sequence: CASSQDPDRAYEQYF.

This clonotype was seen ten or more times. The rearrangement uses TRBV27 and TRBJ2-7; 11 bases agree with TRBD2. CDR1 and CDR2 from the germline V gene are MNHEY and SMNVEV (reference sequence). V lost 0 bases, J lost 7 bases, and 5 bases stayed unmatched. This CDR3 spans 15 amino acids. The CDR3 reads CASSLSGLAVGEQYF. CDR3 sequence (DNA): TGTGCCAGCAGTTTATCGGGACTAGCGGTGGGGGAGCAGTACTTC.

The rearrangement uses TRBV18 and TRBJ2-3, with 10 positions matching TRBD2. J lost 4 bases, V lost 0 bases, and 4 bases had no gene match. This CDR3 has 16 amino acids. Germline values: CDR1 KGHSH, CDR2 LQKENI. The CDR3 nucleotides read TGTGCCAGCTCACCACCCCGTCTAGCGGGAGCAGATACGCAGTATTTT. The encoded protein is CASSPPRLAGADTQYF.

The V and J genes are TRBV24-1 and TRBJ2-7, with 7 bases aligning to TRBD1. Germline loops: CDR1 KGHDR, CDR2 SFDVKD. The length of the CDR3 is 14 residues. The ends lost 6 bases at V and 7 bases at J; junction bases unmatched: 11. The CDR3, as DNA: TGTGCCACCAGTCCGGGACAGCTCCCTCGAGAGCAGTACTTC. It yields the protein CATSPGQLPREQYF.

There are many counts of this clonotype. The chain combines TRBV6-4 with TRBJ1-5; 7 bases match TRBD1. J gave up 4 bases and V 10 bases, and 4 bases lay outside the gene matches. CDR3 length: 12 residues. Germline V gene lookup returns CDR1 MRHNA and CDR2 SNTAGT. The CDR3 sequence: CANQTGNQPQHF. The CDR3 DNA sequence: TGTGCCAATCAGACAGGGAATCAGCCCCAGCATTTT.

There are many counts of this clonotype. The V gene is TRBV20-1, the J gene TRBJ2-1; 12 nucleotides agree with TRBD2. Germline CDR1 is DFQATT and CDR2 is SNEGSKA (reference sequence). There are 15 residues in the CDR3. With V trimmed by 3 bases and J by 7 bases, 7 bases remained unmatched. CDR3 nucleotide sequence: TGCAGTGCTAGCCGGACTAGCGGGAAGGATAATGAGCAGTTCTTC. It specifies CSASRTSGKDNEQFF.